This TCR beta chain derives from a study of metastatic and nonmetastatic thyroid tumors. Background on the study: Both malignant and benign thyroid patients supplied peripheral blood and tumor or nodule tissue samples, across which the repertoires of these patients were then compared. Study outcomes and limitations: A significant increase in TCR beta diversity was reportedly seen in malignant thyroid tumors relative to benign nodules, in blood and tumor.

Under the authors' procedure: Across clinicopathological groups, CDR3 differences served as the basis for building a distant-metastasis classifier for papillary thyroid cancer. TCRdb ran MiXCR on the PCR reads. What appears here as the V and J calls and clone size reflects TCRdb's work, not the paper's. This table has 25,000 to 30,000 clones, over 20% appearing once. The table lists this clone with many counts. Antigen: not known. Additional DNA sequences in this sample encode the identical CDR3. Germline assignment: CDR1 DFQATT and CDR2 SNEGSKA (reference sequence). This CDR3 spans 18 amino acids. J was trimmed by 6 bases and V by 1 base; bases with no gene match: 15. No patient had received any treatment before thyroid surgery.

This rearrangement joins TRBV20-1 to TRBJ2-2; 9 bases fit TRBD2. The sequence derives from a female donor with papillary thyroid cancer or a benign thyroid nodule (not recorded which). Some clones in this sample may be carry-over from other donors' samples. The sequenced sample consisted of blood. The CDR3 spells CSARGGHGRRGRAGELFF. CDR3 nucleotides: TGCAGTGCTAGAGGAGGGCATGGTCGGCGCGGGAGGGCCGGGGAGCTGTTTTTT.